Shown below are 24 T cell receptor beta chains from a single sample sequenced in a study of blood T cell repertoires in COVID-19. Clones were sequenced by immunoSEQ multiplex PCR, and TCRdb holds only the in-frame ones, with some missing. The sample lists 85,000 or so clones, 90% to 95% seen once, with more than 4% in the top ten. Sequenced input: peripheral blood. The receptor set was obtained from a human donor with active COVID-19. The donor label of this sample is uncertain.

This rearrangement joins TRBV15 to TRBJ2-5, with 10 bases aligning to TRBD1. Per germline, CDR1 LNHNV and CDR2 YYDKDF (reference sequence). Trimming took 3 bases from V and 5 from J; bases not matched to a gene: 6. This CDR3 region has 15 residues. CDR3 sequence (DNA): TGTGCCACCAGCAGCGGACAGGGGGGAGGGGAGACCCAGTACTTC. Protein sequence: CATSSGQGGGETQYF. The complete variable domain, with remaining parts taken from reference TRBV15 and TRBJ2-5, reads DAMVIQNPRYQVTQFGKPVTLSCSQTLNHNVMYWYQQKSSQAPKLLFHYYDKDFNNEADTPDNFQSRRPNTSFCFLDIRSPGLGDTAMYLCATSSGQGGGETQYFGPGTRLLVL.

The J gene is TRBJ1-1, the V gene TRBV11-3, with 8 bases lining up with TRBD1. This CDR3 has 13 amino acids. Trimming at V came to 5 bases and at J to 5 bases, leaving 4 bases not matched to a gene. Germline V CDR1 and CDR2: SGHNT, YENEEA. Written as DNA, the CDR3 is TGTGCCAGCAGCACCCGGACAGGGACTGAAGCTTTCTTT. Its protein is CASSTRTGTEAFF.

The chain combines TRBV3-1 (or the pseudogene TRBV3-2) with TRBJ2-7, with D perhaps TRBD1 (5 bases). Trimming cost V 1 base and J 7 bases, with 14 bases left between them. The CDR3 runs to 14 residues. Germline assignment: CDR1 LGHDT and CDR2 YNNKEL (reference sequence). CDR3 residues: CASSQVRQQGEQYF. CDR3 in DNA: TGTGCCAGCAGCCAAGTGAGACAGCAAGGGGAGCAGTACTTC.

The rearrangement joins TRBV20-1 to TRBJ2-6, with D perhaps TRBD1 (5 bases). The CDR3 consists of 16 residues. The V and J ends lost 3 bases and 0 bases respectively, with 12 bases between them. Germline-derived CDR1 and CDR2 are DFQATT and SNEGSKA (reference sequence). Here the CDR3 DNA reads TGCAGTGCTAGTCAGGGTGGGCCCTCTGGGGCCAACGTCCTGACTTTC. It is translated as CSASQGGPSGANVLTF.

The genes are TRBV2 and TRBJ2-6; tentatively, D is TRBD1 (6 bases). The CDR3 totals 18 residues. CDR1 and CDR2 (germline): SNHLY, FYNNEI. Deletions cut 6 bases from V and 3 bases from J, with 21 bases between. CDR3 sequence reads: CASRNRVRTPLGANVLTF. CDR3 DNA sequence: TGTGCCAGCAGGAACAGGGTGAGGACACCCCTTGGGGCCAACGTCCTGACTTTC.

The chain joins TRBV11-2 to TRBJ2-1, with D hard to call. Germline CDR1 and CDR2: SGHAT and FQNNGV. CDR3 size: 13 residues. V lost 1 base and J lost 6, with 7 bases in between. This chain's CDR3 is CASSLAGSNEQFF. The CDR3 DNA sequence: TGTGCCAGCAGCTTAGCGGGTAGCAATGAGCAGTTCTTC.

The chain has TRBV7-6 and TRBJ1-3; D possibly corresponds to TRBD1 (6 bases). CDR1 and CDR2 from the germline V gene are SGHVS and FNYEAQ. The CDR3 is 18 amino acids. The V end was cut by 4 bases, the J end by 0 bases, with 19 bases between. The CDR3 DNA sequence: TGTGCCAGCAGCTCCTTGGGTGGACAGTCCAACTCTGGAAACACCATATATTTT. This sequence encodes CASSSLGGQSNSGNTIYF.

The chain has TRBV14 and TRBJ2-1; 7 bases agree with TRBD2. Germline CDR1 SGHDN, CDR2 FVKESK. Unmatched junction bases numbered 2, after V lost 6 bases and J lost 9 bases. The CDR3 covers 11 residues. In DNA form, the CDR3 reads TGTGCCAGCAGGGGAGGGCGTGAGCAGTTCTTC. It translates to CASRGGREQFF.

The genes are TRBV6-5 and TRBJ1-1; possible D gene TRBD1, 5 bases. The V end was cut by 1 base, the J end by 8 bases, with 11 bases between. This CDR3 comprises 13 residues. Per germline, CDR1 MNHEY and CDR2 SVGAGI. The CDR3 spells CASSYLGRQEAFF. In DNA, the CDR3 is TGTGCCAGCAGTTACTTGGGTAGACAGGAAGCTTTCTTT.

The chain recombines TRBV7-9 with TRBJ2-6, with D uncertain. The CDR3 runs to 19 residues. With 1 base removed from V and 0 bases from J, the gap between germline ends came to 16 bases. CDR1 is SEHNR, CDR2 FQNEAQ, per germline (reference sequence). The DNA of the CDR3 is TGTGCCAGCAGCTTAGACCCCATTAAGACAAGCTCTGGGGCCAACGTCCTGACTTTC. Amino acids: CASSLDPIKTSSGANVLTF. The variable domain in full, completed from reference TRBV7-9 and TRBJ2-6, reads DTGVSQNPRHKITKRGQNVTFRCDPISEHNRLYWYRQTLGQGPEFLTYFQNEAQLEKSRLLSDRFSAERPKGSFSTLEIQRTEQGDSAMYLCASSLDPIKTSSGANVLTFGAGSRLTVL.

This chain connects TRBV28 to TRBJ2-7, with 8 bases identical to TRBD2. Trimming at V came to 3 bases and at J to 3 bases, leaving 7 bases not matched to a gene. The CDR3 is made up of 15 amino acids. The germline CDR1 and CDR2 sequences are MDHEN and SYDVKM. CDR3 bases: TGTGCCAGCAGTTTTTGGGGGAGCGGGAGCTACGAGCAGTACTTC. Protein: CASSFWGSGSYEQYF.

This sequence joins TRBV3-1 (or the pseudogene TRBV3-2) and TRBJ2-3; 8 bases are a match to TRBD1. V dropped 4 bases and J dropped 3; count of bases not matched to a gene: 6. CDR3 size: 15 residues. Per the germline V gene, CDR1 is LGHDT and CDR2 is YNNKEL (reference sequence). The CDR3 coding sequence is TGTGCCAGCAGCCTTAGGACAGGGCGTACAGATACGCAGTATTTT. The encoded protein is CASSLRTGRTDTQYF.

The rearrangement links TRBV29-1 to TRBJ2-5; tentatively, D is TRBD1 (6 bases). This CDR3 contains 13 residues. Germline V gene lookup returns CDR1 SQVTM and CDR2 ANQGSEA. Trimming cost V 8 bases and J 13 bases, with 26 bases left between them. The CDR3 sequence: CSTRRGHSGHGYF. CDR3 DNA sequence: TGCAGCACTAGGCGTGGGCATTCGGGACATGGGTACTTC.

The chain uses TRBV3-1 (or the pseudogene TRBV3-2) and TRBJ2-3; possible D gene TRBD2, 6 bases. Trimming took 4 bases from V and 2 from J, leaving 10 bases between them. The CDR3 has 14 residues. Germline assignment: CDR1 LGHDT and CDR2 YNNKEL (reference sequence). CDR3 protein: CASSRSGDTDTQYF. The CDR3 coding sequence is TGTGCCAGCAGCCGTAGCGGAGACACAGATACGCAGTATTTT.

The V gene is TRBV7-2, the J gene TRBJ2-1; 9 nucleotides line up with TRBD1. CDR1 is SGHTA, CDR2 FQGNSA, per germline. V shed 1 base, J shed 5 bases, and the junction held 3 bases outside the gene matches. The CDR3 loop spans 15 amino acids. The CDR3 sequence is CASSLVGTGNNEQFF. The CDR3 bases are TGTGCCAGCAGCTTAGTTGGGACAGGGAACAATGAGCAGTTCTTC.

This clone is a singleton in its sample. The chain combines TRBV27 with TRBJ2-1, with D possibly being TRBD1 (5 bases). The CDR3 consists of 15 residues. Germline CDR1 and CDR2: MNHEY and SMNVEV (reference sequence). Trimming removed 5 bases at V and 4 bases at J, with 15 bases between. The CDR3 bases are TGTGCCAGCAGTCGACAGACGGACGGATACAATGAGCAGTTCTTC. Its translation: CASSRQTDGYNEQFF.

The J gene is TRBJ2-1, the V gene TRBV10-2; 9 nucleotides agree with TRBD1. The CDR3 extends over 13 amino acids. CDR1 WSHSY and CDR2 SAAADI come from the germline V gene. The ends lost 8 bases at V and 6 bases at J; junction bases unmatched: 5. CDR3 region: CASSGTGSNEQFF. The CDR3 region has the DNA TGCGCCAGCTCCGGGACAGGGAGCAATGAGCAGTTCTTC.

This sequence joins TRBV5-1 and TRBJ2-3; 7 bases match TRBD2. Germline V gives CDR1 SGHRS, CDR2 YFSETQ. The CDR3 runs to 14 residues. The junction had 7 bases not matched to a gene; V was cut back by 7 bases and J by 2 bases. The CDR3 loop reads CASGMGGNTDTQYF. The CDR3 DNA reads as TGCGCCAGCGGTATGGGGGGGAACACAGATACGCAGTATTTT.

This clone was picked up a small number of times. V gene TRBV3-1 (or the pseudogene TRBV3-2) combines with J gene TRBJ2-5; unclear D gene. From germline, CDR1 is LGHDT and CDR2 YNNKEL (reference sequence). V lost 0 bases, J lost 5 bases, and 13 bases lay in between. The CDR3 is 15 residues long. CDR3 amino acids: CASSQDTRSRETQYF. The DNA of the CDR3 is TGTGCCAGCAGCCAAGATACGCGGTCGCGGGAGACCCAGTACTTC.

V and J are TRBV27 and TRBJ2-3; weak D call: TRBD2 (6 bases). This CDR3 region has 11 residues. Germline loops: CDR1 MNHEY, CDR2 SMNVEV (reference sequence). V was pared by 8 bases and J by 8 bases, with 11 bases between. The CDR3: CASFIGSTQYF. CDR3 nucleotide sequence: TGTGCCAGCTTCATCGGGAGTACGCAGTATTTT.

The chain recombines TRBV7-9 with TRBJ1-6; TRBD1 agrees at 8 bases. V was pared by 4 bases and J by 8 bases, with 7 bases of the junction left unmatched. CDR3 length equals 15 residues. Looked up from germline, CDR1 is SEHNR and CDR2 is FQNEAQ (reference sequence). CDR3 nucleotides: TGTGCCAGCAGCTCTTTAACAGGGGGGGATTCACCCCTCCACTTT. It yields the protein CASSSLTGGDSPLHF.

The gene calls are TRBV7-9 and TRBJ2-1; D perhaps matches TRBD2 (5 bases). V was pared by 1 base and J by 0 bases, with 10 bases between. CDR3 length: 16 residues. Germline V gene lookup returns CDR1 SEHNR and CDR2 FQNEAQ (reference sequence). CDR3 sequence: CASSLGEGRSYNEQFF. DNA of the CDR3: TGTGCCAGCAGCTTAGGTGAGGGTCGCTCCTACAATGAGCAGTTCTTC.

This clone was counted once. The chain links TRBV5-5 to TRBJ2-1; 7 nucleotides agree with TRBD1. The CDR3 covers 15 residues. From germline, CDR1 is SGHKS and CDR2 YYEKEE (reference sequence). With 2 bases clipped from V and 0 bases from J, the junction kept 2 bases outside the gene matches. For the CDR3, the DNA is TGTGCCAGCAGCTTCCGGGACAGCTCCTACAATGAGCAGTTCTTC. The encoded protein is CASSFRDSSYNEQFF.

The chain couples TRBV25-1 to TRBJ1-5, with D perhaps TRBD1 (6 bases). With 3 bases removed from V and 8 bases from J, the gap between germline ends came to 8 bases. Germline values: CDR1 MGHDK, CDR2 SYGVNS. The CDR3 consists of 12 residues. Written as DNA, the CDR3 is TGTGCCAGCAGTGATGCAGGGGAGCCCCAGCATTTT. Amino acids: CASSDAGEPQHF.